This paragraph reports one T cell receptor beta chain. In this sample, this clone turned up once. Its antigen is still unknown. Base qualities are not provided; no much larger clone lies one nucleotide away. Library construction relied on the immunoSEQ multiplex PCR assay. About 9.1 x 10^4 TCR templates per sample were assayed on the deep sequencing platform. Genomic DNA extracted from sorted T cells was the material used for TCRbeta CDR3 sequencing. As for how the authors treated the data: The R programming language was used for the clonal analysis of the TCRbeta CDR3 data. Comparing unstimulated samples against CFSE-low samples taken after the reaction was how alloreactive CD4+ and CD8+ clones were defined. By matching sequences to the repertoires of sorted unstimulated Treg and non-Treg cells, each alloreactive CD4+ clone was assigned a regulatory or non-regulatory origin. This immuneACCESS table, as held by TCRdb, lists in-frame sequences with V and J called but not all clones. Of the missing ones, under half trace to an unresolved V gene in checked studies; the others have no known cause. V, J and clone size derive from that table, while D and trimming were established from the DNA sequence. This sample comprises roughly 60,000 clones, 85% to 95% of them detected only once. Roughly two fifths of the sample belongs to the ten largest clones.

CDR1 and CDR2 are read off the germline V gene as SQVTM and ANQGSEA. The CDR3 runs 14 residues from the cysteine to the phenylalanine. Only CDR3 DNA remains: 42 bases, in frame from the first base. V is shortened by 8 bases, J by 4 bases, and the region joining them spans 18 bases. This sample was included in a study of siplizumab effects on memory and regulatory T cells (dated by TCRdb to about 2019). With respect to the entire study: The study looked at the effect of siplizumab, an anti-CD2 antibody, on alloreactive T-cell subsets in allogeneic mixed lymphocyte reactions made from human PBMCs. Points the paper makes about the study in general: Among mappable alloreactive CD4+ clones, an average Treg-derived fraction of over 60% was observed with siplizumab, compared with about 25% in control reactions. Compared with memory T cells, unstimulated naive T cells appeared more diverse, and naive cells seemed to make a substantial contribution to the alloresponse. The suppressive function of proliferating Tregs from siplizumab cultures was not functionally confirmed. Siplizumab significantly lowered the cumulative frequency of alloreactive sequences that could be traced to unstimulated CD4+ memory T cells. A naive or memory phenotype could not be assigned to roughly 75-97% of proliferating CD4+ or CD8+ clones. Sequences below about 10^-5 frequency were poorly captured, so only a minor fraction of alloreactive clones could be mapped to unstimulated subsets.

Sorted unstimulated T cells and proliferating T cells recovered from mixed lymphocyte reactions were subjected to TCRbeta CDR3 sequencing. Fresh whole blood from approximately ten HLA-typed healthy donors was used to isolate PBMCs. The source material was CD8+ T cells sorted from blood. The sequence joins TRBV29-1 to TRBJ2-1, and possibly TRBD2, on 5 matching bases. This TCR derives from a human donor in good health. The nucleotide sequence reads TGCAGCTTTAATCGTCCGGGAACGTACAATGAGCAGTTCTTC. This is translated as CSFNRPGTYNEQFF.